A selection of T cell receptor beta chains follows, all from one sample in a study of blood T cell repertoires in COVID-19. Measured with immunoSEQ multiplex PCR; TCRdb has only the in-frame clones, and not every one. Of 330,000 or so clones in the sample, approximately 86% were seen once. Sequencing used peripheral blood. The source of these receptors is a man younger than 40 with COVID-19, enrolled during active disease. CDR3s include the opening cysteine and the closing phenylalanine or tryptophan. The D gene is left open where the match is weak. A row's size may be missing; if present it is once, few, many or a size class.

cdr3_aa cdr3_nt v_call clone_size d_call j_call
CASSLQGTEAFF TGTGCCAGTAGTCTACAGGGCACTGAAGCTTTCTTT TRBV19 NA NA TRBJ1-1
CASSQDRTSGNTGELFF TGTGCCAGCAGCCAAGATCGGACTAGCGGAAACACCGGGGAGCTGTTTTTT TRBV3-1/TRBV3-2 NA TRBD2 TRBJ2-2
CASRFRGTNTEAFF TGTGCCAGCAGGTTCAGGGGAACGAACACTGAAGCTTTCTTT TRBV2 NA NA TRBJ1-1
CASSKTAADYGYTF TGTGCCAGTAGTAAGACAGCCGCTGACTATGGCTACACCTTC TRBV19 NA NA TRBJ1-2
CASSLGLGRGLHTEAFF TGTGCCAGCAGCTTAGGCTTAGGGCGGGGATTACACACTGAAGCTTTCTTT TRBV7-9 NA NA TRBJ1-1
CASSQEWLAGGEGADTQYF TGTGCCAGCAGCCAAGAATGGCTAGCGGGGGGCGAAGGTGCAGATACGCAGTATTTT TRBV3-1/TRBV3-2 NA TRBD2 TRBJ2-3
CASSYSREGTEAFF TGTGCCAGCAGTTACTCGAGGGAGGGGACTGAAGCTTTCTTT TRBV6-6 NA NA TRBJ1-1
CASSLGATGNTEAFF TGTGCCAGCAGCTTGGGGGCTACAGGGAACACTGAAGCTTTCTTT TRBV5-5 few NA TRBJ1-1
CASSLPGMQTDTQYF TGTGCCAGCAGTTTACCAGGGATGCAGACAGATACGCAGTATTTT TRBV28 NA NA TRBJ2-3
CASSIRPPRETQYF TGTGCCAGCAGTATACGGCCCCCGAGGGAGACCCAGTACTTC TRBV7-8 NA NA TRBJ2-5
CASSQNTGSLLKNTEAFF TGTGCCAGCAGCCAGAACACAGGGTCTCTCCTCAAGAACACTGAAGCTTTCTTT TRBV3-1/TRBV3-2 NA NA TRBJ1-1
CASSTDSYSYEQYF TGTGCCAGCAGTACTGACAGCTACTCCTACGAGCAGTACTTC TRBV6-4 NA NA TRBJ2-7
CASSLQGLEQYF TGTGCCAGCAGCTTGCAGGGCCTCGAGCAGTACTTC TRBV11-2 NA NA TRBJ2-7
CASSYSTGGRKGYTF TGTGCCAGCAGTTACTCGACAGGGGGGAGGAAGGGCTACACCTTC TRBV6-5 NA TRBD1 TRBJ1-2
CASSFFPDRVSYNEQFF TGTGCCAGCAGCTTCTTTCCGGACAGGGTCTCCTACAATGAGCAGTTCTTC TRBV7-9 NA TRBD1 TRBJ2-1
CASSGGQGGSQPQHF TGTGCCAGCAGCGGAGGACAGGGGGGAAGTCAGCCCCAGCATTTT TRBV6-2/TRBV6-3 NA TRBD1 TRBJ1-5
CASSWTGNYGYTF TGTGCCAGTAGCTGGACAGGGAACTATGGCTACACCTTC TRBV19 NA TRBD1 TRBJ1-2
CASSVRLAGVNEQFF TGTGCCAGCAGCGTAAGACTAGCGGGAGTCAATGAGCAGTTCTTC TRBV9 NA TRBD2 TRBJ2-1
CASSFIGTEAFF TGTGCCAGCAGCTTTATCGGGACTGAAGCTTTCTTT TRBV11-1 few NA TRBJ1-1
CASTGERRGTEAFF TGTGCCAGCACCGGAGAACGCAGGGGCACTGAAGCTTTCTTT TRBV2 NA NA TRBJ1-1
CASSKKNRGRSGGNTIYF TGTGCCAGCAGCAAAAAGAACAGGGGGCGCTCTGGTGGAAACACCATATATTTT TRBV21-1 NA NA TRBJ1-3
CASSVGGEYLQYF TGTGCCAGCAGCGTAGGGGGGGAGTACTTGCAGTACTTC TRBV9 NA NA TRBJ2-7
CATSREPGAGNTIYF TGTGCCACCAGCAGAGAGCCGGGGGCTGGAAACACCATATATTTT TRBV15 NA NA TRBJ1-3
CASSQEFPRGYTF TGTGCCAGCAGCCAAGAATTCCCGAGGGGCTACACCTTC TRBV3-1/TRBV3-2 NA NA TRBJ1-2
CASSSRGTQYF TGTGCCAGCAGCTCGAGAGGGACGCAGTATTTT TRBV7-2 NA NA TRBJ2-3
CASSLASLTGPANEKLFF TGTGCCAGCAGCTTGGCCTCCCTCACAGGGCCGGCTAATGAAAAACTGTTTTTT TRBV5-5 NA NA TRBJ1-4
CASSIRTENSPLHF TGTGCCAGCAGCATCCGGACAGAAAATTCACCCCTCCACTTT TRBV7-2 NA NA TRBJ1-6
CASSPRETTLQEQYF TGTGCCAGCTCACCACGCGAGACTACCCTTCAGGAGCAGTACTTC TRBV18 NA NA TRBJ2-7
CASSLAHGGGAWETQYF TGTGCCAGCAGCTTAGCGCACGGCGGGGGGGCTTGGGAGACCCAGTACTTC TRBV7-8 NA TRBD2 TRBJ2-5
CASRPGLAETQYF TGTGCCAGCAGGCCAGGGTTGGCGGAGACCCAGTACTTC TRBV28 NA NA TRBJ2-5
CASSPGMNQPQHF TGTGCCTCGAGTCCAGGGATGAATCAGCCCCAGCATTTT TRBV27 NA NA TRBJ1-5
CSVADSPTYEQYF TGCAGCGTTGCCGACAGCCCCACCTACGAGCAGTACTTC TRBV29-1 NA NA TRBJ2-7
CASSPPGQLYGYTF TGTGCCAGCTCACCACCAGGACAGCTCTATGGCTACACCTTC TRBV18 NA NA TRBJ1-2
CASSQDLAGGSYEQYF TGCGCCAGCAGCCAGGACCTCGCGGGGGGATCCTACGAGCAGTACTTC TRBV4-3 few TRBD2 TRBJ2-7
CASSQDEIGGVSKTQYF TGTGCCAGCAGCCAAGATGAAATTGGCGGGGTGAGCAAGACCCAGTACTTC TRBV4-2 NA NA TRBJ2-5
CASSTAGVGYNEQFF TGTGCCAGCAGTACAGCGGGAGTGGGCTACAATGAGCAGTTCTTC TRBV2 NA TRBD2 TRBJ2-1
CASSLDFGAPETQYF TGTGCCAGCAGCTTAGATTTTGGAGCGCCGGAGACCCAGTACTTC TRBV11-2 NA NA TRBJ2-5
CASSPGLASSYNEQFF TGTGCCAGCTCACCCGGACTAGCGAGCTCCTACAATGAGCAGTTCTTC TRBV18 NA TRBD2 TRBJ2-1
CASSPGTRGALYGYTF TGTGCCAGTAGTCCGGGGACAAGAGGGGCCTTATATGGCTACACCTTC TRBV19 NA NA TRBJ1-2
CASSRSTGPSTDTQYF TGCGCCAGCAGCCGGTCAACAGGCCCTAGCACAGATACGCAGTATTTT TRBV4-1 many NA TRBJ2-3
CASSLLSGGYTEAFF TGTGCCAGCAGCTTATTGTCAGGGGGCTACACTGAAGCTTTCTTT TRBV5-8 NA TRBD1 TRBJ1-1
CASSRGTGAMNEQFF TGTGCCAGCAGCCGCGGGACAGGGGCAATGAATGAGCAGTTCTTC TRBV5-5 NA TRBD1 TRBJ2-1